This entry lists 2 T cell receptor beta chains sequenced from one sample in a study of blood T cell repertoires in COVID-19. The protocol was immunoSEQ multiplex PCR, while the TCRdb copy is restricted to in-frame clones and leaves out a portion. Among about 380,000 clones listed, about 87% were seen once. Input material: PBMCs or T cells enriched from blood (not recorded which). These receptors were collected from a young man who had recovered from COVID-19.

This rearrangement joins TRBV7-9 to TRBJ1-5; 9 nucleotides align to TRBD1. Germline CDR1 SEHNR, CDR2 FQNEAQ (reference sequence). The CDR3 is 17 amino acids. V lost 5 bases, J lost 0 bases, and 8 bases stayed unmatched. The CDR3 DNA is TGTGCCAGCAGCCCCGGGACAGGGTTCGGTAGCAATCAGCCCCAGCATTTT. This encodes CASSPGTGFGSNQPQHF.

V is TRBV6-1 and J is TRBJ2-2, with TRBD1 identical over 9 bases. The V segment lost 0 bases and the J segment 5 bases; nucleotides outside the gene matches: 7. The germline CDR1 and CDR2 sequences are MNHNS and SASEGT. The CDR3 covers 17 residues. CDR3 residues: CASSEAGGDRVTGELFF. CDR3 in DNA: TGTGCCAGCAGTGAAGCGGGGGGGGACAGGGTGACCGGGGAGCTGTTTTTT.